The rows below give T cell receptor beta chains drawn from one sample of a study of blood T cells in healthy people across ages. TCRdb recomputed calls from the 5' RACE reads with MiXCR, one row per CDR3 protein. Among about 1.8 million distinct CDR3 sequences, 40% to 55% were seen once, and the ten largest hold approximately 2%. Sequenced input: blood. The receptors stem from a middle-aged woman in good health. Both conserved end residues are part of each CDR3. Each record gives: V gene, J gene, clone size, D gene, CDR3 DNA, CDR3 protein. A D gene is named only where the DNA matches it firmly. Only some rows state a clone size, as once, few, many or a class for expanded clones.

TRBV18	TRBJ2-7	.	TRBD2	TGTGCCAGCTCACCTACTCGACTAGCGGATAGCTCCTACGAGCAGTACTTC	CASSPTRLADSSYEQYF
TRBV9	TRBJ1-6	few	.	TGTGCCAGCAGCTCTCACCAGGGATCTAATAATTCACCCCTCCACTTT	CASSSHQGSNNSPLHF
TRBV12-3/TRBV12-4	TRBJ2-1	few	.	TGTGCCAGCAGTTTCGCTAGTACCGCCAATGAGCAGTTCTTC	CASSFASTANEQFF
TRBV7-2	TRBJ2-5	.	.	TGTGCCAGCAGCTTACTTTCGGGCAGGGTAGGCAGCAATGAGCAGTACTTC	CASSLLSGRVGSNEQYF
TRBV28	TRBJ2-2	.	.	TGTGCCAGCAGTCCCCCGGGCCCCGGGGAGCTGTTTTTT	CASSPPGPGELFF
TRBV5-5	TRBJ2-5	few	.	TGTGCCAGCAGCTTGGCCGTTTTTCAGGGCCCCCCAGAGACCCAGTACTTC	CASSLAVFQGPPETQYF
TRBV4-1	TRBJ2-1	many	TRBD2	TGCGCCAGCAGCCAACTACCTCGAGGTAGCGGGGGCCGCTCCTACAATGAGCAGTTCTTC	CASSQLPRGSGGRSYNEQFF
TRBV20-1	TRBJ1-4	few	.	TGCAGTGCTAGGGGTGCAACTAATGAAAAACTGTTTTTT	CSARGATNEKLFF
TRBV6-5	TRBJ2-3	.	.	TGTGCCAGCAGTTACTCGATTTCATGGGGAAGCACAAATACGCAGTATTTT	CASSYSISWGSTNTQYF
TRBV20-1	TRBJ2-4	.	.	TGCAGTGCTAGTTACGGTCAAGCCAAAAACATTCAGTACTTC	CSASYGQAKNIQYF
TRBV11-2	TRBJ2-1	.	TRBD2	TGTGCCAGCAGCACCGGACTAGCGGGGACCAGCTCCTACAATGAGCAGTTCTTC	CASSTGLAGTSSYNEQFF
TRBV29-1	TRBJ2-5	.	.	TGCAGCGTTGAGAAGCCGCCTCTCCAAGAGACCCAGTACTTC	CSVEKPPLQETQYF
TRBV20-1	TRBJ1-2	.	.	TGCAGTGCTAGACCCTTCCCCGGGACTATATATGGCTACACCTTC	CSARPFPGTIYGYTF
TRBV7-2	TRBJ2-5	many	.	TGTGCCAGCAGCCCCACGGCTGAGACCCAGTACTTC	CASSPTAETQYF
TRBV28	TRBJ2-6	.	.	TGTGCCAGCACTAAGGACGGAAGCTTCTCTGGGGCCAACGTCCTGACTTTC	CASTKDGSFSGANVLTF
TRBV7-9	TRBJ2-1	few	.	TGTGCCAGCAGCCCGCAGAATTGGCAGTTCTTC	CASSPQNWQFF
TRBV7-2	TRBJ2-3	.	TRBD2	TGTGCCAGCAGCTTAAATGGGCGGGGGAGCACAGATACGCAGTATTTT	CASSLNGRGSTDTQYF
TRBV2	TRBJ2-5	once	.	TGTGCCAGCATGATGTACAGATATAAAGAGACCCAGTACTTC	CASMMYRYKETQYF
TRBV6-6	TRBJ1-2	.	.	TGCGCCAGCATAGGGGGCTATGGCTACACCTTC	CASIGGYGYTF
TRBV7-2	TRBJ2-3	.	TRBD2	TGTGCCAGCAGCTTAGCGTCTAGCGGTTCAGATACGCAGTATTTT	CASSLASSGSDTQYF
TRBV4-3	TRBJ2-3	.	.	TGCGCCAGCAGCCAAGTGGCAGGGGGGGTTGCAGATACGCAGTATTTT	CASSQVAGGVADTQYF
TRBV9	TRBJ2-3	.	TRBD1	TGTGCCAGCAGCGTAAGAGGACAGGGCAGCACGGATACGCAGTATTTT	CASSVRGQGSTDTQYF
TRBV6-6	TRBJ1-1	.	TRBD1	TGTGCCAGCAATTACAGGGGGCGAGCTTTCTTT	CASNYRGRAFF
TRBV9	TRBJ2-3	few	.	TGTGCCAGCAGCGTAGATGGCAGCGGTAGCACAGATACGCAGTATTTT	CASSVDGSGSTDTQYF
TRBV4-2	TRBJ1-6	.	.	TGTGCCAGCAGCCAAGATTCGGGTTCACCCCTCCACTTT	CASSQDSGSPLHF
TRBV6-6	TRBJ1-5	.	.	TGTGCCAGCGGCACAGGGAAGAATCAGCCCCAGCATTTT	CASGTGKNQPQHF
TRBV24-1	TRBJ2-1	.	.	TGTGCCACCAGCCAGGGTTCGGATGAGCAGTTCTTC	CATSQGSDEQFF
TRBV27	TRBJ1-6	.	TRBD1	TGTGCCAGCAGTCTACTCATGACAGGGGTCAGTTCACCCCTCCACTTT	CASSLLMTGVSSPLHF
TRBV15	TRBJ2-1	.	TRBD2	TGTGCCACCAGCAGAGATGAGGTACTAGCGGGGCTAGGAGGAGAGCAGTTCTTC	CATSRDEVLAGLGGEQFF
TRBV4-2	TRBJ1-2	few	TRBD1	TGTGCCAGCAGCCAAGAGGGGACAGGTGTTAACTATGGCTACACCTTC	CASSQEGTGVNYGYTF
TRBV6-5	TRBJ2-1	.	TRBD2	TGTGCCAGCAGTTCTGGACTAGCGGGGGAGCCCCCCTACAATGAGCAGTTCTTC	CASSSGLAGEPPYNEQFF
TRBV6-5	TRBJ2-6	few	.	TGTGCCAGCAGTCGAAGAAGATTCTCTGGGGCCAACGTCCTGACTTTC	CASSRRRFSGANVLTF
TRBV7-2	TRBJ2-1	many	.	TGTGCCAGCAGCCCCGACAGGTTCAATGAGCAGTTCTTC	CASSPDRFNEQFF
TRBV20-1	TRBJ2-1	.	.	TGCAGTGCTAGAGACACGGACTTGTCCTACAATGAGCAGTTCTTC	CSARDTDLSYNEQFF
TRBV27	TRBJ2-5	few	TRBD2	TGTGCCAGCAGAAAATGGGGGGGGGAGACCCAGTACTTC	CASRKWGGETQYF
TRBV5-1	TRBJ2-3	.	.	TGCGCCAGCAGCAGCCCGGGACCCTCAGATACGCAGTATTTT	CASSSPGPSDTQYF
TRBV7-2	TRBJ1-5	.	.	TGTGCCAGCAGCTTAAAGGGAGAGCCCCAGCATTTT	CASSLKGEPQHF
TRBV4-2	TRBJ2-4	.	.	TGTGCCAGCAGCCAAGCCGGGCGGAACCTACGCTTAGGGCGGCAGTACTTC	CASSQAGRNLRLGRQYF
TRBV5-1	TRBJ2-1	.	TRBD1	TGCGCCAGCAGCGGGGGACAGGGTGTCCACAATGAGCAGTTCTTC	CASSGGQGVHNEQFF
TRBV19	TRBJ2-4	.	.	TGTGCCAGTAGTCCGCTCCATGGAGGGGAGCAGTACTTC	CASSPLHGGEQYF
TRBV20-1	TRBJ2-7	.	.	TGCAGTGCCCCAGTGAGGGTGTTAGGGTACGAGCAGTACTTC	CSAPVRVLGYEQYF
TRBV29-1	TRBJ2-1	many	.	TGCAGCGTTGAAGATCGGGGCAGGGCAAATGAGCAGTTCTTC	CSVEDRGRANEQFF
TRBV2	TRBJ1-2	.	TRBD1	TGTGCCAGCAGGGGCACAGGGGTGTATGGCTACACCTTC	CASRGTGVYGYTF
TRBV27	TRBJ1-5	.	.	TGTGCCAGCAGTGTCGAGGAACGTCAGCCCCAGCATTTT	CASSVEERQPQHF
TRBV5-1	TRBJ2-1	.	TRBD1	TGCGCCAGCAGCGTCCAGGGGGCGGTCAATGAGCAGTTCTTC	CASSVQGAVNEQFF
TRBV4-2	TRBJ2-1	few	TRBD2	TGTGCCAGCAGCCAACAAACTAGCGGGTCATACAATGAGCAGTTCTTC	CASSQQTSGSYNEQFF
TRBV6-5	TRBJ1-2	.	.	TGTGCCAGCAGTTACACGGGAGGTGGCTACACCTTC	CASSYTGGGYTF
TRBV6-1	TRBJ2-3	.	TRBD2	TGTGCCAGCAGTGAAGGACCGCTTGCGGGGGGCACAGATACGCAGTATTTT	CASSEGPLAGGTDTQYF
TRBV7-2	TRBJ2-5	few	.	TGTGCCAGCAGCTTAAGGCTAGAGGAGGCCCAGTACTTC	CASSLRLEEAQYF
TRBV7-2	TRBJ1-2	.	.	TGTGCCAGCAGCTTAGTTAAATCTCATGGCTACACCTTC	CASSLVKSHGYTF
TRBV4-3	TRBJ2-7	.	.	TGCGCCAGCAGCCAAGATACGACAGACTACGAGCAGTACTTC	CASSQDTTDYEQYF